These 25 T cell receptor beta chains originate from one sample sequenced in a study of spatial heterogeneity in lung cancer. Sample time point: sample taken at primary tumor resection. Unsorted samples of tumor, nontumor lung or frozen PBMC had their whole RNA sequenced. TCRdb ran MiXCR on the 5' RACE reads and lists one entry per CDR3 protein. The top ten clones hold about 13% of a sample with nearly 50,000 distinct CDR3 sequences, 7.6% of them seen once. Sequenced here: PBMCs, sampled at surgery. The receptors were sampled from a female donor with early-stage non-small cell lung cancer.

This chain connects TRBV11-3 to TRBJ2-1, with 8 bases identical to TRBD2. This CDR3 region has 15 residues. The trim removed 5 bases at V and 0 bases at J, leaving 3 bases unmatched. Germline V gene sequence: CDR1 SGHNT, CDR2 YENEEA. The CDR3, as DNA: TGTGCCAGCAGCCGCGGGGGGAGCTCCTACAATGAGCAGTTCTTC. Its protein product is CASSRGGSSYNEQFF.

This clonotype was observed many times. CDR3 protein: CASSRSDSLSTDTQYF. The CDR3, as DNA: TGTGCCAGCAGTCGATCGGACAGCTTGAGCACAGATACGCAGTATTTT. The J gene is TRBJ2-3, the V gene TRBV12-3 or TRBV12-4; D is possibly TRBD1 (6 bases). This CDR3 is 16 amino acids long. Deletions cut 5 bases from V and 0 bases from J, with 15 bases between.

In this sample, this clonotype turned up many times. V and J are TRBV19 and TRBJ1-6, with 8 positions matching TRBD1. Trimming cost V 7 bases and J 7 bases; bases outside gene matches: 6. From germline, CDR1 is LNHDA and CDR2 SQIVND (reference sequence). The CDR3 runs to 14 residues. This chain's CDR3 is CASTGTGFNSPLHF. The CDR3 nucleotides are TGTGCCAGTACCGGGACAGGATTCAATTCACCCCTCCACTTT. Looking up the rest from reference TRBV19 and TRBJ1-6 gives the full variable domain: DGGITQSPKYLFRKEGQNVTLSCEQNLNHDAMYWYRQDPGQGLRLIYYSQIVNDFQKGDIAEGYSVSREKKESFPLTVTSAQKNPTAFYLCASTGTGFNSPLHFGNGTRLTVT.

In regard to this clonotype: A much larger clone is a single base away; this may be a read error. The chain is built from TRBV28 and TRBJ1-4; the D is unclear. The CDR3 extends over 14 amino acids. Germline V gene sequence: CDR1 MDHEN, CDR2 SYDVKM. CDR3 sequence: CTSSLRAGGEKLFF. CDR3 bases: TGTACCAGCAGTTTACGGGCCGGCGGTGAAAAACTGTTTTTT. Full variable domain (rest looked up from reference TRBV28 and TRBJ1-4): DVKVTQSSRYLVKRTGEKVFLECVQDMDHENMFWYRQDPGLGLRLIYFSYDVKMKEKGDIPEGYSVSREKKERFSLILESASTNQTSMYLCTSSLRAGGEKLFFGSGTQLSVL.

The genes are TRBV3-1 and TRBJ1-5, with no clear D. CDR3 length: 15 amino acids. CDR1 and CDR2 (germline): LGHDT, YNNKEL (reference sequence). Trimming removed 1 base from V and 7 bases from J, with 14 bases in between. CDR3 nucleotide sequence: TGTGCCAGCAGCCAAGGGAAAGGGCCAGGCCAGCCCCAGCATTTT. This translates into CASSQGKGPGQPQHF.

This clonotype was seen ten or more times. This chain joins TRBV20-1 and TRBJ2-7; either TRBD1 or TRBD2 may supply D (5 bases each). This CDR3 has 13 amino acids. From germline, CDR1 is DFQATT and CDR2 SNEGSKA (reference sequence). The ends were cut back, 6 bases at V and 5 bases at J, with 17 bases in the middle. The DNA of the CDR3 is TGCAGTGCCGAGGGGTCTGTAATCCACGAGCAGTACTTC. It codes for CSAEGSVIHEQYF.

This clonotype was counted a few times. CDR3 in amino acids: CAISETWSGQANNQPQHF. Here the CDR3 DNA reads TGTGCCATCAGTGAGACATGGTCGGGACAGGCGAACAATCAGCCCCAGCATTTT. The genes are TRBV10-3 and TRBJ1-5, with TRBD1 matching over 8 bases. The CDR3 consists of 18 residues. From germline, CDR1 is ENHRY and CDR2 SYGVKD. V lost 2 bases, J lost 3 bases, and 12 bases stayed unmatched.

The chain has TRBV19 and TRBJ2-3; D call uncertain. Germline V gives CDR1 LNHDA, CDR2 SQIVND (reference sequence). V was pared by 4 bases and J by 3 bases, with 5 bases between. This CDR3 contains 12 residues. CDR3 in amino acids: CASSRLTDTQYF. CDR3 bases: TGTGCCAGTAGTAGGCTAACAGATACGCAGTATTTT.

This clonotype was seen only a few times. CDR3 region: CASQGLGWDGYTF. CDR3 nucleotide sequence: TGTGCCAGCCAAGGACTAGGATGGGATGGCTACACCTTC. The chain carries TRBV25-1 and TRBJ1-2; D is unresolved. The CDR3 has 13 residues. Between the trimmed V and J ends, which lost 8 bases and 6 bases, there was a span of 16 bases. Germline lookup yields CDR1 MGHDK and CDR2 SYGVNS.

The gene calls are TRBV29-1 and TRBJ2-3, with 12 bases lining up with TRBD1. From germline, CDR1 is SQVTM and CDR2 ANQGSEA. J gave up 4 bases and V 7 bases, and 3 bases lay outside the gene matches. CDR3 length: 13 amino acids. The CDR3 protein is CSAGTGGADTQYF. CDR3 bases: TGCAGCGCGGGGACAGGGGGCGCAGATACGCAGTATTTT.

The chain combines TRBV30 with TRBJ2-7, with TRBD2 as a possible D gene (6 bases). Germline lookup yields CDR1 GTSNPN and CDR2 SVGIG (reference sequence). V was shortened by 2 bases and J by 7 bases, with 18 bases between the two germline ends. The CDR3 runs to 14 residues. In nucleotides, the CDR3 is TGTGCCTGGAGTTTGTTTGTGGGCCGGGGGGAGCAGTACTTC. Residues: CAWSLFVGRGEQYF.

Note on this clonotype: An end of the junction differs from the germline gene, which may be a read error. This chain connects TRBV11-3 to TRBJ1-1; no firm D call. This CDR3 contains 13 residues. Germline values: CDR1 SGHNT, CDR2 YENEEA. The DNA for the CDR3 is TGTGTCAGCAGCTGGCGTGGTGGCTCTGAAGCTTTCTTT. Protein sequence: CVSSWRGGSEAFF. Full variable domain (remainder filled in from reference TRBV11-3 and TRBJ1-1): EAGVVQSPRYKIIEKKQPVAFWCNPISGHNTLYWYLQNLGQGPELLIRYENEEAVDDSQLPKDRFSAERLKGVDSTLKIQPAELGDSAVYLCVSSWRGGSEAFFGQGTRLTVV.

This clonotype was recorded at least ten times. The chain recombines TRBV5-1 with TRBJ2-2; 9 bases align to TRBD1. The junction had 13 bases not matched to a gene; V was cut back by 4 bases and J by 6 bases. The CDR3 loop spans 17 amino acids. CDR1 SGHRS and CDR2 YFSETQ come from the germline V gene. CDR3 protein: CASSRIRDRELAGELFF. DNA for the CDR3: TGCGCCAGCAGCAGAATCCGGGACAGGGAATTGGCCGGGGAGCTGTTTTTT.

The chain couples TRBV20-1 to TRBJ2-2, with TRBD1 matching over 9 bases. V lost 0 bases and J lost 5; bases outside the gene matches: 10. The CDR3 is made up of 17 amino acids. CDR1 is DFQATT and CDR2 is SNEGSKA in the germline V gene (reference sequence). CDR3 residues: CSARDLRTGARTGELFF. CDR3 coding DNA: TGCAGTGCTAGAGATCTTAGGACAGGGGCGAGGACCGGGGAGCTGTTTTTT.

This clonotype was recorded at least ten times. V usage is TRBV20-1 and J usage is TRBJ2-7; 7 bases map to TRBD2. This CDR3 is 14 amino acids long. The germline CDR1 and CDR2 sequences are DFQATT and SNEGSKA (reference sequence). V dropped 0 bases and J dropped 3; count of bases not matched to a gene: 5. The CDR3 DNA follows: TGCAGTGCTAGAGATCTGGGGAGGGGCTACGAGCAGTACTTC. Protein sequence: CSARDLGRGYEQYF.

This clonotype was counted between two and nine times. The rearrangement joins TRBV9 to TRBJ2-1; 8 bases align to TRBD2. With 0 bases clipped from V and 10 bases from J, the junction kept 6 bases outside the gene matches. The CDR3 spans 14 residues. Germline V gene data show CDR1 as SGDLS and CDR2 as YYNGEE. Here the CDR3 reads CASSVVSGRGEQFF. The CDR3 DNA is TGTGCCAGCAGCGTAGTCTCCGGGAGGGGAGAGCAGTTCTTC.

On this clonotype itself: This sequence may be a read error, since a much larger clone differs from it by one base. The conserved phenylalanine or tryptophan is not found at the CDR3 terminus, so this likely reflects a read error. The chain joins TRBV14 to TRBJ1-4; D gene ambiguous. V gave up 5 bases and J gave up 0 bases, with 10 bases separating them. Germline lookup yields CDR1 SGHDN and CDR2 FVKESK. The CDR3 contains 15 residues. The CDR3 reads CASSSLLATNEKLFS. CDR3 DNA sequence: TGTGCCAGCAGCTCCCTACTTGCAACTAATGAAAAACTGTTTTCT.

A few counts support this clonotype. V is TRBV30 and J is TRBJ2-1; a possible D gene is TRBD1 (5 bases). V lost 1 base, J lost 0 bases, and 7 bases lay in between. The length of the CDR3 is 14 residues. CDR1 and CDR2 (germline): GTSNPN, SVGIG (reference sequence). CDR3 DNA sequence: TGTGCCTGGAGTGGACAGAGCTCCTACAATGAGCAGTTCTTC. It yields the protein CAWSGQSSYNEQFF.

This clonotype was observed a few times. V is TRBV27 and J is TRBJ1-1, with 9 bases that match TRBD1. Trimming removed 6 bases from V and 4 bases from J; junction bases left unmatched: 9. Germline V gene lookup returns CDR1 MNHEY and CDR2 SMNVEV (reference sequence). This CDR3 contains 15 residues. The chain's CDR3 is CASRSGQGLSTEAFF. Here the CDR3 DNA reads TGTGCCAGCAGATCGGGACAGGGCTTGAGCACTGAAGCTTTCTTT.

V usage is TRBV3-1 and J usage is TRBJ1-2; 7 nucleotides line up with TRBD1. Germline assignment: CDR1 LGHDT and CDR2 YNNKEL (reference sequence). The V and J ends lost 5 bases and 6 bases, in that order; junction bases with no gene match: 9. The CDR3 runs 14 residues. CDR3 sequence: CASSARGQNNGYTF. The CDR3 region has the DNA TGTGCCAGCAGCGCCAGGGGACAGAATAATGGCTACACCTTC. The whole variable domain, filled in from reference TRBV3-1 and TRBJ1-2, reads DTAVSQTPKYLVTQMGNDKSIKCEQNLGHDTMYWYKQDSKKFLKIMFSYNNKELIINETVPNRFSPKSPDKAHLNLHINSLELGDSAVYFCASSARGQNNGYTFGSGTRLTVV.

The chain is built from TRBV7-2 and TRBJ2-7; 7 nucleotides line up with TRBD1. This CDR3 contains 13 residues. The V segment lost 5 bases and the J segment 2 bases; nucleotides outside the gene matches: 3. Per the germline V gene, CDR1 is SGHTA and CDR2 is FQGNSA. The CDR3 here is CASSTGQTYEQYF. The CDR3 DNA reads TGTGCCAGCAGCACGGGACAGACCTACGAGCAGTACTTC. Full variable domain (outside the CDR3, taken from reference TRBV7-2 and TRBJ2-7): GAGVSQSPSNKVTEKGKDVELRCDPISGHTALYWYRQSLGQGLEFLIYFQGNSAPDKSGLPSDRFSAERTGGSVSTLTIQRTQQEDSAVYLCASSTGQTYEQYFGPGTRLTVT.

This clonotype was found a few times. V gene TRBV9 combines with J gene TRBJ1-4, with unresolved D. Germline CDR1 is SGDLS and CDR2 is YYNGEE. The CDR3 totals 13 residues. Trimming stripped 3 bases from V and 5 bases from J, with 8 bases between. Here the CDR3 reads CASSASGNEKLFF. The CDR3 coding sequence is TGTGCCAGCAGCGCGTCAGGCAATGAAAAACTGTTTTTT.

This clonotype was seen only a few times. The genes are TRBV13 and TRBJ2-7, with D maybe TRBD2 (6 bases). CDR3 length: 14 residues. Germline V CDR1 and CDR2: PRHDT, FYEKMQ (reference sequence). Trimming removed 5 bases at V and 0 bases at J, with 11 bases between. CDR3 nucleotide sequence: TGTGCCAGCAGCAACGGGGGAAGCTCCTACGAGCAGTACTTC. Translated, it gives CASSNGGSSYEQYF. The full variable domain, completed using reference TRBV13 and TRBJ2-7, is AAGVIQSPRHLIKEKRETATLKCYPIPRHDTVYWYQQGPGQDPQFLISFYEKMQSDKGSIPDRFSAQQFSDYHSELNMSSLELGDSALYFCASSNGGSSYEQYFGPGTRLTVT.

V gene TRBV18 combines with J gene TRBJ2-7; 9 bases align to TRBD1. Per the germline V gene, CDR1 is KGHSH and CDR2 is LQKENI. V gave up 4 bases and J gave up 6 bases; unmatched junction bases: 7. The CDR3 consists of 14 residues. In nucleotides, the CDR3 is TGTGCCAGCTCACTCAGGACAGGGGAGGGCGAGCAGTACTTC. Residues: CASSLRTGEGEQYF.

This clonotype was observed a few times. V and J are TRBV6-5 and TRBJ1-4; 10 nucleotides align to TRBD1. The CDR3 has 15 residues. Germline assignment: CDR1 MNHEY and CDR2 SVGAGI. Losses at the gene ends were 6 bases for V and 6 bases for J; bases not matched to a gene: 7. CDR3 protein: CASREGTGVYEKLFF. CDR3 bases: TGTGCCAGCAGGGAAGGGACAGGGGTTTATGAAAAACTGTTTTTT.